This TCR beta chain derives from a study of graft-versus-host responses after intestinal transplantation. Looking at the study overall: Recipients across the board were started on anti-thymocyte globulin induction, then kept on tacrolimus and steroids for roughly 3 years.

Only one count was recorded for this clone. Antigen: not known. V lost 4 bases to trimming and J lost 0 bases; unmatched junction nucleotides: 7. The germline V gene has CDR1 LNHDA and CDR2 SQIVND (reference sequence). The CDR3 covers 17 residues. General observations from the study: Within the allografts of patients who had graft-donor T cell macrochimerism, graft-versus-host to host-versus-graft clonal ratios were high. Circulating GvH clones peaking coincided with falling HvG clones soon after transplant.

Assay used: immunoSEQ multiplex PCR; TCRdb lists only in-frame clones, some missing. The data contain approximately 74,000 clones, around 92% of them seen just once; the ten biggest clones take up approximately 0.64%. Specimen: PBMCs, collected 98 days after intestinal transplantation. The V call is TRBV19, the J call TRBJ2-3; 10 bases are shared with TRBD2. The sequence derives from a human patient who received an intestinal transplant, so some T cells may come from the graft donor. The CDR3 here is CASSRVAGGQSTDTQYF. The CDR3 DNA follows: TGTGCCAGTAGTAGGGTAGCGGGGGGCCAAAGCACAGATACGCAGTATTTT.